The entry below describes one T cell receptor (beta chain). Antigen: not known. The sample comes from a study of T cell clones after liver transplantation. In the study overall: Post-transplant blood was tracked for graft-donor-reactive T cell clones identified in a pre-transplant mixed lymphocyte reaction. General study findings and limits: These preliminary findings come from unstandardized post-transplant sampling times.

TCRdb keeps only in-frame clones here, not all; method: immunoSEQ multiplex PCR. The repertoire consists of about 51,000 clones, with about 86% occurring once and the leading ten covering approximately 14%. The germline CDR1 and CDR2 sequences are SGHTA and FQGNSA. Trimming removed 5 bases from V and 9 bases from J; junction bases left unmatched: 4. The CDR3 totals 15 residues. The material was CD8+ T cells from blood, obtained 12 months after liver transplant. V and J are TRBV7-2 and TRBJ2-1; 16 positions match TRBD2. The TCR originated in a human patient who received a liver transplant. Some T cells may be provided by the graft donor. This CDR3 reads CASSLGLAGGVEQFF. In DNA form, the CDR3 reads TGTGCCAGCAGCCTGGGACTAGCGGGAGGGGTTGAGCAGTTCTTC.